This T cell receptor (beta chain) is drawn from a study of CD4 T cells in relation to SARS-CoV-2 and coronaviruses. The data were produced by immunoSEQ multiplex PCR, yet TCRdb's version contains in-frame clones alone and is incomplete. The sample has under 25,000 clones, around 67% seen once. CD4+ T cells from unexposed donors were obtained before the COVID-19 pandemic (2011-2018). CD4+ T cells were isolated from the cells after around eleven days of culture. Of note for this clone: Its antigen is undetermined.

Germline V gives CDR1 SGDLS, CDR2 YYNGEE. The ends were cut back, 4 bases at V and 7 bases at J, with 18 bases in the middle. The CDR3 length is 15 residues. The source is a human donor in good health. The chain carries TRBV9 and TRBJ2-1; TRBD2 is a possible D gene (5 bases). Sequencing was performed on CD4+ T cells from PBMCs, cultured in vitro. CDR3 in amino acids: CASSPREVRWNEQFF. In DNA, the CDR3 is TGTGCCAGCAGCCCTCGGGAAGTTCGATGGAATGAGCAGTTCTTC. Based on the CDR3 plus reference TRBV9 and TRBJ2-1, the full variable domain is DSGVTQTPKHLITATGQRVTLRCSPRSGDLSVYWYQQSLDQGLQFLIQYYNGEERAKGNILERFSAQQFPDLHSELNLSSLELGDSALYFCASSPREVRWNEQFFGPGTRLTVL.